This T cell receptor (beta chain) was recorded in a study of blood T cell repertoires in COVID-19. For the study at large: Italy, Spain and the United States were the sources of the convalescent and acute COVID-19 samples. Sources were T cells, B-cell-depleted T cells, or PBMCs; the material itself was cDNA or gDNA.

Authors' data handling: The assay estimated nucleated cells by amplifying reference gene primers. Sequencing was performed with immunoSEQ multiplex PCR; in TCRdb, only in-frame clones are kept and a portion is missing. That table supplies the V and J calls and clone size; D and trimming were determined from the DNA. In the table there are 30,000 to 40,000 clones, about 93% of which are singletons. The receptor's source is a human donor in a cohort sampled during active COVID-19. The sample taken for sequencing was peripheral blood.

CDR3 coding DNA: TGTGCCAGCAGCCCGGGACAGGGTGTTAATGAAAAACTGTTTTTT. Its translation is CASSPGQGVNEKLFF. The chain uses TRBV2 and TRBJ1-4; 9 bases fit TRBD1. The CDR3 is 15 residues long. Unmatched junction bases numbered 6, after V lost 6 bases and J lost 4 bases. Germline V lookup: CDR1 SNHLY, CDR2 FYNNEI.